This T cell receptor beta chain was sequenced for a study of blood T cell repertoires in COVID-19 (TCRdb year 2020). Context from the whole study: Collaborator samples came from the United States, Italy and Spain and covered acute and convalescent phases of COVID-19. Where available, HLA class I and class II types were obtained from metadata supplied by the sample provider rather than from assay-based typing. Subjects who had been exposed to COVID-19, were actively infected with it, or had recovered from it provided the deeply sampled blood TCRbeta repertoires that made up the dataset. The sample metadata nearly always contained a de-identified subject ID, COVID-19 status, age in years and sex. Samples came from the ongoing ImmuneRACE study (first 160 participants) plus 1,254 subjects from 6 global collaborators. The repertoires were released in a freely available public database meant as a resource for research on the immune response to SARS-CoV-2. The material from the prospective study consisted of cDNA or gDNA derived from T cells, B-cell-depleted T cells, or PBMCs.

TCRbeta CDR3 regions were amplified from genomic DNA by means of the immunoSEQ Assay, a bias-controlled multiplex PCR. The source study handled its data this way. The number of nucleated cells in each sample was estimated by amplification of reference gene primers within the assay. To quantify the absolute abundance of each unique TCRbeta CDR3 rearrangement, sequence reads were collapsed and filtered. Productive Simpson clonality was computed per sample as the square root of Simpson's diversity index over productive rearrangements. The table comes from immuneACCESS by way of TCRdb, which keeps in-frame sequences with V and J called. Part of the clones is missing from these tables; in studies checked, under half for an unresolved V gene and the rest for unknown reasons. Clone size and V and J calls were adopted from that table, with D and trimming inferred from the DNA. This sample has about 260,000 clones in its table, and around 80% of those were observed once. Of the sample, under 5% falls within the top ten clones.

V trim: 2 bases; J trim: 6 bases; unmatched bases: 3. Including the terminal cysteine and phenylalanine, the CDR3 comprises 14 residues. The entry retains the CDR3 DNA only, 42 bases that are in frame from base 1. The germline V gene (reference sequence) provides CDR1 LNHDA and CDR2 SQIVND. The investigation overall reported the following: How much clinical and demographic metadata was included differed by source and by participant, and the metadata was provided uncurated.

Participants in the prospective study were enrolled through a virtual design, were aged 18 to 89 years, and lived in approximately 24 United States geographic areas. In the prospective study, participants were assigned to cohorts based on the clinical history participants reported in a screening survey and a study questionnaire. Each participant in the prospective study had whole blood, serum and a nasopharyngeal or oropharyngeal swab collected by mobile phlebotomists. Additional blood draws and questionnaires over an approximately two-month period could optionally be provided by prospective study participants. Blood samples from the prospective study were shipped frozen or at room temperature prior to DNA extraction. As for this clone: Its antigen remains undetermined. No clone much larger than this one lies a single base away; base qualities are absent.

The material sequenced was PBMCs or T cells enriched from blood (not recorded which). The receptor comes from a man between 25 and 39 years old with acute COVID-19. The chain links TRBV19 with TRBJ2-1; TRBD2 agrees with 8 junctional bases. At the DNA level, the sequence is TGTGCCAGTAGTATAACGGGGGGGCGCAATGAGCAGTTCTTC. This gives the protein CASSITGGRNEQFF. With the rest looked up from the reference TRBV19 and TRBJ2-1 genes rather than sequenced, the full variable domain is DGGITQSPKYLFRKEGQNVTLSCEQNLNHDAMYWYRQDPGQGLRLIYYSQIVNDFQKGDIAEGYSVSREKKESFPLTVTSAQKNPTAFYLCASSITGGRNEQFFGPGTRLTVL.